This TCR beta chain was observed in a study of T-cell reconstitution after alpha-beta-depleted transplantation in children (dated by TCRdb to the mid-2010s). About the study as a whole: T-cell immune reconstitution after TCRalphabeta/CD19-depleted allogeneic hematopoietic cell transplantation in children was quantitatively tracked in the study by means of TCR repertoire profiling.

The library was prepared using PCR. The sequencing machine was an Illumina HiSeq 2500. To normalize quantification of the TCRbeta repertoire, the TCR libraries were built with molecular barcoding that relied on unique molecular identifiers. TCRdb reran the public reads through fastp at Q25 and MiXCR, keeping productive beta chains. CDR3 protein duplicates are merged, each entry listing the most common genes and DNA. Recorded for this sample are hundreds of thousands of distinct CDR3 sequences; approximately 17% of them occurred a single time. Approximately 1% of the sample rests with the top ten. Trimming costs V 0 bases and J 6 bases, and their ends lie 9 bases apart. The CDR3 numbers 15 residues from cysteine through phenylalanine. Here the CDR3 DNA is all that survives: 45 bases in frame from base 1. Sequences SGHTA (CDR1) and FQGNSA (CDR2) are obtained from the germline V gene. This clonotype was seen more than once but under ten times. There is no known antigen for this receptor. It has no much larger one-base neighbor in the sample; base qualities were not kept.

The sequence is built from TRBV7-2 and TRBJ1-6; confidence is insufficient to name the D gene. Here the sequenced sample was PBMCs from the stem cell graft donor, taken from the stem cell graft. The sequence was collected from a human donor who donated a stem cell graft to a child with acute myeloid leukemia. The CDR3 region has the sequence CASSLAATSNSPLHF. The DNA is TGTGCCAGCAGCTTAGCAGCGACGTCTAATTCACCCCTCCACTTT.